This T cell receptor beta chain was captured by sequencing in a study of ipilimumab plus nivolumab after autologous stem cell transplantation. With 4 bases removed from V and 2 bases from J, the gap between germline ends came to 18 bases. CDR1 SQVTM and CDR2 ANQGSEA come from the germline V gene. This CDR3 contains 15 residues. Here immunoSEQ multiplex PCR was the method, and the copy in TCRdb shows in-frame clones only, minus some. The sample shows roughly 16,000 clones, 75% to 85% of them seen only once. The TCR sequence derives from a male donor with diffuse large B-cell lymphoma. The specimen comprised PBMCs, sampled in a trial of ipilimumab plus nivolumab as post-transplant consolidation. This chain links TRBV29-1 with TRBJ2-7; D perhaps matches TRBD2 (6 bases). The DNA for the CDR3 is TGCAGCGTTGGACTAGGGCCTCAAAAGGCCTACGAGCAGTACTTC. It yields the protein CSVGLGPQKAYEQYF.